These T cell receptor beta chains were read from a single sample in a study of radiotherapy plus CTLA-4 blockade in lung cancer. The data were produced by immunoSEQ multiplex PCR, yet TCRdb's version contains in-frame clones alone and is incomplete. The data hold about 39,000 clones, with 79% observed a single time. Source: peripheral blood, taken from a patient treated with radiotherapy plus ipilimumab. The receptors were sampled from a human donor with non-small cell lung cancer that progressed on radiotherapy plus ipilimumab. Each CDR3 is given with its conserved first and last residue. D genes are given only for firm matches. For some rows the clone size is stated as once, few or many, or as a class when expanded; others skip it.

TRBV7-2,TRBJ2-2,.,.,TGTGCCAGCAGCTTAGTGGTCAGGGGAATCGGGGAGCTGTTTTTT,CASSLVVRGIGELFF
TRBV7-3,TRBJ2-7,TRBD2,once,TGTGCCAGCAGCCTAGCGGGGGGTTACGAGCAGTACTTC,CASSLAGGYEQYF
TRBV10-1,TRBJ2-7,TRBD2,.,TGCGCCAGCAGTGCCGCTCGGGGGGGCTCCTACGAGCAGTACTTC,CASSAARGGSYEQYF
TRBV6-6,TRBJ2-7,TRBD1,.,TGTGCCAGCAGAGGTGGACAGGGCGCCTACGAGCAGTACTTC,CASRGGQGAYEQYF
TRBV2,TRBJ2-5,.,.,TGTGCCAGCAGTGAACTAACGGAGCGAGAGACCCAGTACTTC,CASSELTERETQYF
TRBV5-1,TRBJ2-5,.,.,TGCGCCAGCAGCTTGGCCGTATTGGCCCTTCAAGAGACCCAGTACTTC,CASSLAVLALQETQYF
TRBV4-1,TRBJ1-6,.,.,TGCGCCAGCCACCAGGGAGGTCTCTATAATTCACCCCTCCACTTT,CASHQGGLYNSPLHF
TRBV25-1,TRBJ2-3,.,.,TGTGCCAGCAGTGAATACGGCGGGGGCACAGATACGCAGTATTTT,CASSEYGGGTDTQYF
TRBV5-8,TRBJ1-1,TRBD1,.,TGTGCCAGCAGCTTAGACAGGGGGTCCACTGAAGCTTTCTTT,CASSLDRGSTEAFF
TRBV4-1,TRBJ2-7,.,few,TGCGCCAGCAGCCAAGATGGCGGGGGCGGGTTCTACGAGCAGTACTTC,CASSQDGGGGFYEQYF
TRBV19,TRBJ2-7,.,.,TGTGCCAGTAGTTTTCGGCCCCTAGACTACGAGCAGTACTTC,CASSFRPLDYEQYF
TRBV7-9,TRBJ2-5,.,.,TGTGCCAGCAGCTCTTCTAGCACCCCCGCCGGGCACCAAGAGACCCAGTACTTC,CASSSSSTPAGHQETQYF